This record concerns one TCR beta chain sequence. The CDR3 has 17 residues. Looked up from germline, CDR1 is SGHTS and CDR2 is YDEGEE. With 0 bases clipped from V and 7 bases from J, the junction kept 13 bases outside the gene matches. This sample was included in a study of blood T cell repertoires in COVID-19. Overall study: There were acute and convalescent COVID-19 samples, and they came from the United States, Italy and Spain.

TCRdb's copy holds only in-frame clones and misses some; the assay was immunoSEQ multiplex PCR. The data hold just under 75,000 clones, with approximately 80% observed a single time. The rearrangement uses TRBV5-8 and TRBJ2-1; 7 bases agree with TRBD1. The sample comprised peripheral blood. This clonotype originated in a man older than 75 with active or convalescent COVID-19. For the CDR3, the DNA is TGTGCCAGCAGCTTGGAGGGGACAGCTAGAAGAGTGAATGAGCAGTTCTTC. Translating it yields CASSLEGTARRVNEQFF.